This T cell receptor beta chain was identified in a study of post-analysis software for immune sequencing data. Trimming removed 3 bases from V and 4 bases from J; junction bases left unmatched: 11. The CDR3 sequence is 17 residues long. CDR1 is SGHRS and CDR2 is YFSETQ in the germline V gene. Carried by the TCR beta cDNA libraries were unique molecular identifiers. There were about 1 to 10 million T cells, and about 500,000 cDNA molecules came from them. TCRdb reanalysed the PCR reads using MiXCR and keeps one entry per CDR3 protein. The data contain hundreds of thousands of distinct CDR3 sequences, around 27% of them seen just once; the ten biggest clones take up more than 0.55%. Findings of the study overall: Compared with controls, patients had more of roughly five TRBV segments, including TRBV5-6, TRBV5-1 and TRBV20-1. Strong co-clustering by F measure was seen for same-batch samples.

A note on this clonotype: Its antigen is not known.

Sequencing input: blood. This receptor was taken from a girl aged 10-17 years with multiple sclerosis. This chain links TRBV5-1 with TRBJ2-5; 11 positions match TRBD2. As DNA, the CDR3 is TGCGCCAGCAGCTCGGGGCGTCTAGCGGGAGGAGGAGAGACCCAGTACTTC. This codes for CASSSGRLAGGGETQYF.